A selection of T cell receptor beta chains follows, all from one sample in a study of T cell responses to AZD1222 COVID-19 vaccine. Sequencing was performed with immunoSEQ multiplex PCR; in TCRdb, only in-frame clones are kept and a portion is missing. Here the sample spans 150,000 or so clones, roughly 88% being singletons. This specimen was peripheral blood, taken on day 0 of AZD1222 vaccination. The source is an adult in good health. Each CDR3 is given with its conserved first and last residue. The order of the fields is V gene, J gene, clone size, D gene, CDR3 protein, CDR3 DNA. D genes are given only for firm matches. Expanded clones get a size class; other rows say once, few or many, or leave the size out.

v_gene: TRBV5-1; j_gene: TRBJ2-7; abundance: NA; d_gene: NA; CDR3aa: CASSLTQARSSYEQYF; CDR3nt: TGCGCCAGCAGCCTGACCCAGGCCCGGAGCTCCTACGAGCAGTACTTC
v_gene: TRBV5-1; j_gene: TRBJ1-2; abundance: NA; d_gene: NA; CDR3aa: CASTLGARGSNYGYTF; CDR3nt: TGCGCCAGCACCTTAGGAGCCAGGGGATCTAACTATGGCTACACCTTC
v_gene: TRBV11-2; j_gene: TRBJ1-5; abundance: NA; d_gene: NA; CDR3aa: CASSRGQPNQPQHF; CDR3nt: TGTGCCAGCAGCAGAGGACAGCCTAATCAGCCCCAGCATTTT
v_gene: TRBV5-1; j_gene: TRBJ2-2; abundance: NA; d_gene: NA; CDR3aa: CASSPGSPAVNTGELFF; CDR3nt: TGCGCCAGCAGCCCGGGCAGCCCTGCGGTGAACACCGGGGAGCTGTTTTTT
v_gene: TRBV9; j_gene: TRBJ2-5; abundance: NA; d_gene: NA; CDR3aa: CASSVGQNKETQYF; CDR3nt: TGTGCCAGCAGCGTAGGACAAAACAAAGAGACCCAGTACTTC
v_gene: TRBV28; j_gene: TRBJ1-2; abundance: NA; d_gene: TRBD1; CDR3aa: CASRPPGTGEYGYTF; CDR3nt: TGTGCCAGCAGGCCACCCGGGACAGGGGAGTATGGCTACACCTTC
v_gene: TRBV7-9; j_gene: TRBJ2-3; abundance: NA; d_gene: NA; CDR3aa: CASSFLRTTDTQYF; CDR3nt: TGTGCCAGCAGCTTTTTGCGGACCACAGATACGCAGTATTTT
v_gene: TRBV30; j_gene: TRBJ1-1; abundance: NA; d_gene: NA; CDR3aa: CAWSLRAGTEAFF; CDR3nt: TGTGCCTGGAGCCTTCGGGCGGGGACTGAAGCTTTCTTT
v_gene: TRBV29-1; j_gene: TRBJ2-7; abundance: once; d_gene: NA; CDR3aa: CSVKGIGGSGHEQYF; CDR3nt: TGCAGCGTGAAGGGGATTGGGGGCTCGGGCCACGAGCAGTACTTC
v_gene: TRBV7-2; j_gene: TRBJ2-1; abundance: NA; d_gene: NA; CDR3aa: CASSLEVAGRRNEQFF; CDR3nt: TGTGCCAGCAGCTTAGAGGTGGCCGGAAGAAGGAATGAGCAGTTCTTC
v_gene: TRBV7-9; j_gene: TRBJ1-5; abundance: NA; d_gene: TRBD1; CDR3aa: CASSLDLTGNNQPQHF; CDR3nt: TGTGCCAGCAGCTTAGACCTGACAGGGAACAATCAGCCCCAGCATTTT
v_gene: TRBV14; j_gene: TRBJ1-2; abundance: NA; d_gene: NA; CDR3aa: CASSRSGGAGSYGYTF; CDR3nt: TGTGCCAGCAGCCGATCCGGGGGGGCCGGGAGCTATGGCTACACCTTC
v_gene: TRBV9; j_gene: TRBJ2-2; abundance: NA; d_gene: TRBD2; CDR3aa: CASSVGVAGGRELFF; CDR3nt: TGTGCCAGCAGCGTAGGGGTAGCGGGGGGCCGGGAGCTGTTTTTT
v_gene: TRBV9; j_gene: TRBJ2-5; abundance: NA; d_gene: TRBD2; CDR3aa: CASSSRRLAGQGETQYF; CDR3nt: TGTGCCAGCAGCTCGAGGAGACTAGCGGGTCAAGGAGAGACCCAGTACTTC
v_gene: TRBV18; j_gene: TRBJ2-7; abundance: NA; d_gene: NA; CDR3aa: CASSPYNGEQYF; CDR3nt: TGTGCCAGCTCACCATATAACGGCGAGCAGTACTTC
v_gene: TRBV30; j_gene: TRBJ2-1; abundance: NA; d_gene: NA; CDR3aa: CAWSAGFSYNEQFF; CDR3nt: TGTGCCTGGAGCGCAGGGTTCTCCTACAATGAGCAGTTCTTC
v_gene: TRBV2; j_gene: TRBJ1-1; abundance: NA; d_gene: NA; CDR3aa: CASTFGQNTEAFF; CDR3nt: TGTGCCAGCACCTTTGGTCAAAACACTGAAGCTTTCTTT
v_gene: TRBV19; j_gene: TRBJ1-6; abundance: once; d_gene: NA; CDR3aa: CASSIENRVASPLHF; CDR3nt: TGTGCCAGTAGTATAGAGAACAGGGTAGCTTCACCCCTCCACTTT
v_gene: TRBV6-6; j_gene: TRBJ2-3; abundance: NA; d_gene: NA; CDR3aa: CASSYASIDTQYF; CDR3nt: TGTGCCAGCAGTTACGCTAGCATAGATACGCAGTATTTT
v_gene: TRBV2; j_gene: TRBJ1-1; abundance: NA; d_gene: TRBD1; CDR3aa: CASSDRQGGTEAFF; CDR3nt: TGTGCCAGCAGTGACCGACAGGGCGGGACTGAAGCTTTCTTT
v_gene: TRBV18; j_gene: TRBJ2-5; abundance: once; d_gene: TRBD1; CDR3aa: CASSPTGVGETQYF; CDR3nt: TGTGCCAGCTCACCAACAGGGGTAGGAGAGACCCAGTACTTC
v_gene: TRBV12-3/TRBV12-4; j_gene: TRBJ1-5; abundance: NA; d_gene: NA; CDR3aa: CASSPQWNQPQHF; CDR3nt: TGTGCCAGCAGCCCCCAATGGAATCAGCCCCAGCATTTT
v_gene: TRBV18; j_gene: TRBJ1-3; abundance: NA; d_gene: NA; CDR3aa: CASSPQGGAGSSGNTIYF; CDR3nt: TGTGCCAGCTCACCACAAGGCGGCGCAGGGTCTTCTGGAAACACCATATATTTT
v_gene: TRBV7-2; j_gene: TRBJ2-3; abundance: NA; d_gene: NA; CDR3aa: CASSDTGTMSTDTQYF; CDR3nt: TGTGCCAGCAGCGACACCGGGACAATGAGCACAGATACGCAGTATTTT
v_gene: TRBV9; j_gene: TRBJ1-6; abundance: NA; d_gene: NA; CDR3aa: CASSLGGRLNSPLHF; CDR3nt: TGTGCCAGCAGCCTCGGGGGCAGATTGAATTCACCCCTCCACTTT
v_gene: TRBV19; j_gene: TRBJ1-2; abundance: once; d_gene: NA; CDR3aa: CASSDRLGGYTF; CDR3nt: TGTGCCAGTAGCGACAGGTTGGGTGGCTACACCTTC
v_gene: TRBV19; j_gene: TRBJ1-6; abundance: NA; d_gene: TRBD1; CDR3aa: CASSSWDRNSPLHF; CDR3nt: TGTGCCAGTAGTTCGTGGGACAGAAATTCACCCCTCCACTTT
v_gene: TRBV7-8; j_gene: TRBJ1-3; abundance: NA; d_gene: TRBD1; CDR3aa: CASSFEGASGNTIYF; CDR3nt: TGTGCCAGCAGCTTTGAGGGGGCAAGTGGAAACACCATATATTTT
v_gene: TRBV7-2; j_gene: TRBJ1-2; abundance: few; d_gene: NA; CDR3aa: CASSLGGRLYGYTF; CDR3nt: TGTGCCAGCAGCTTAGGGGGTCGACTCTATGGCTACACCTTC
v_gene: TRBV7-3; j_gene: TRBJ1-3; abundance: NA; d_gene: TRBD1; CDR3aa: CASGQGSTSGNTIYF; CDR3nt: TGTGCCAGCGGACAGGGATCTACTTCTGGAAACACCATATATTTT
v_gene: TRBV6-5; j_gene: TRBJ1-1; abundance: once; d_gene: TRBD1; CDR3aa: CATRRVNRGPEAFF; CDR3nt: TGTGCCACACGACGGGTCAACAGGGGGCCCGAAGCTTTCTTT
v_gene: TRBV29-1; j_gene: TRBJ1-1; abundance: NA; d_gene: NA; CDR3aa: CSVVHSSTFEAFF; CDR3nt: TGCAGCGTTGTACACAGTAGTACTTTTGAAGCTTTCTTT
v_gene: TRBV10-3; j_gene: TRBJ1-1; abundance: NA; d_gene: NA; CDR3aa: CAISELSMNTEAFF; CDR3nt: TGTGCCATCAGTGAACTATCTATGAACACTGAAGCTTTCTTT
v_gene: TRBV6-2/TRBV6-3; j_gene: TRBJ1-1; abundance: NA; d_gene: NA; CDR3aa: CASRPLRNKEAFF; CDR3nt: TGTGCCAGCAGGCCTTTGCGGAACAAGGAGGCTTTCTTT
v_gene: TRBV5-1; j_gene: TRBJ2-3; abundance: once; d_gene: TRBD2; CDR3aa: CASRLAAFTDTQYF; CDR3nt: TGCGCCAGTCGACTAGCGGCTTTCACAGATACGCAGTATTTT
v_gene: TRBV7-9; j_gene: TRBJ2-3; abundance: NA; d_gene: NA; CDR3aa: CASSLEFGANTQYF; CDR3nt: TGTGCCAGCAGCTTAGAATTCGGGGCCAATACGCAGTATTTT
v_gene: TRBV5-6; j_gene: TRBJ1-1; abundance: NA; d_gene: NA; CDR3aa: CASSLGAGMWTEAFF; CDR3nt: TGTGCCAGCAGCTTGGGAGCAGGGATGTGGACTGAAGCTTTCTTT
v_gene: TRBV18; j_gene: TRBJ2-5; abundance: NA; d_gene: NA; CDR3aa: CASSPSADGRETQYF; CDR3nt: TGTGCCAGCTCACCCTCAGCGGACGGTCGGGAGACCCAGTACTTC
v_gene: TRBV7-2; j_gene: TRBJ2-7; abundance: NA; d_gene: TRBD2; CDR3aa: CASSNGAGGTYEQYF; CDR3nt: TGTGCCAGCAGCAATGGGGCGGGGGGTACCTACGAGCAGTACTTC
v_gene: TRBV7-9; j_gene: TRBJ2-2; abundance: NA; d_gene: NA; CDR3aa: CASSLELGELFF; CDR3nt: TGTGCCAGCAGCTTAGAACTCGGGGAGCTGTTTTTT
v_gene: TRBV9; j_gene: TRBJ1-3; abundance: few; d_gene: NA; CDR3aa: CASSTQSLSGNTIYF; CDR3nt: TGTGCCAGCAGCACACAGTCCCTCTCTGGAAACACCATATATTTT
v_gene: TRBV19; j_gene: TRBJ1-2; abundance: once; d_gene: NA; CDR3aa: CASTRPSGSILGGANYGYTF; CDR3nt: TGTGCCAGTACTCGACCCTCGGGCTCGATACTCGGAGGAGCTAACTATGGCTACACCTTC
v_gene: TRBV3-1/TRBV3-2; j_gene: TRBJ1-5; abundance: NA; d_gene: TRBD1; CDR3aa: CASSPPGGLQPQHF; CDR3nt: TGTGCCAGCAGCCCCCCAGGGGGCTTGCAGCCCCAGCATTTT
v_gene: TRBV6-5; j_gene: TRBJ1-1; abundance: NA; d_gene: NA; CDR3aa: CASLLGVGDTEAFF; CDR3nt: TGTGCCAGTCTACTAGGGGTAGGGGACACTGAAGCTTTCTTT
v_gene: TRBV19; j_gene: TRBJ2-3; abundance: NA; d_gene: NA; CDR3aa: CASSIGRLDTQYF; CDR3nt: TGTGCCAGTAGTATAGGCAGGTTGGATACGCAGTATTTT
v_gene: TRBV28; j_gene: TRBJ1-5; abundance: NA; d_gene: TRBD1; CDR3aa: CASSPGQGEVQPQHF; CDR3nt: TGTGCCAGCAGCCCCGGACAGGGGGAGGTTCAGCCCCAGCATTTT
v_gene: TRBV6-4; j_gene: TRBJ1-1; abundance: NA; d_gene: NA; CDR3aa: CASSVQAGMNTEAFF; CDR3nt: TGTGCCAGCAGTGTTCAGGCAGGGATGAACACTGAAGCTTTCTTT